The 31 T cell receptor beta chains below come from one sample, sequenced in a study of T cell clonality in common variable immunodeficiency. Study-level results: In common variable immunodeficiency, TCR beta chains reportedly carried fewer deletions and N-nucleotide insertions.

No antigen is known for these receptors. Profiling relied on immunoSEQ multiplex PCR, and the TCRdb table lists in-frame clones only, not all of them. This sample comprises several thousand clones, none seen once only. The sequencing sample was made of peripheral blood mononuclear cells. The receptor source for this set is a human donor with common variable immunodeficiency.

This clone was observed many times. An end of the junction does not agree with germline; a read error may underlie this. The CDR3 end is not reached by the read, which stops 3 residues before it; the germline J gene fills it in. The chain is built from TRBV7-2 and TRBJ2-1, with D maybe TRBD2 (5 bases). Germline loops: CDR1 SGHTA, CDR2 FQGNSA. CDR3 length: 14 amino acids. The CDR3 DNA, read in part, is TGTGCCAGCAGCCTAGCCCGGGGAAGCGATGAG. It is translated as CASSLARGSDE. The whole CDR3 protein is CASSLARGSDEQFF.

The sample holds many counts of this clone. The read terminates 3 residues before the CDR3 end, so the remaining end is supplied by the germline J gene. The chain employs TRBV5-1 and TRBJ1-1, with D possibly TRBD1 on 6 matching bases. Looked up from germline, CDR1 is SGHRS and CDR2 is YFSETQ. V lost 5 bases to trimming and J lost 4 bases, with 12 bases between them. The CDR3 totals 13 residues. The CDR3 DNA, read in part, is TGCGCCAGCAGGGAGCAGGGGCCCACTGAA. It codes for CASREQGPTE. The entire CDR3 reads CASREQGPTEAFF.

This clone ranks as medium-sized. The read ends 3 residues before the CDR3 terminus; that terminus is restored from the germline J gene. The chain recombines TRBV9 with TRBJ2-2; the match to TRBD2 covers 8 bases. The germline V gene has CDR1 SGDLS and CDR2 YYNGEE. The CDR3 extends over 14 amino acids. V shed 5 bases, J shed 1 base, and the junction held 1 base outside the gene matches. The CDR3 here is CASRLAVNTGELFF. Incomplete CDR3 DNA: TGTGCCAGCAGACTAGCGGTGAACACCGGGGAG.

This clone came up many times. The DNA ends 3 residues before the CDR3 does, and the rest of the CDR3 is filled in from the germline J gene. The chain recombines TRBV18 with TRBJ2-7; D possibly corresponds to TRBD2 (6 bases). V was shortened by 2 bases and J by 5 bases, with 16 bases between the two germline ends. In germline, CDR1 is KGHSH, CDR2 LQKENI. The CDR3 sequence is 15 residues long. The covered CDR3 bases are TGTGCCAGCTCACCAGCACTAGCCCCCGTCAACGAG. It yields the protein CASSPALAPVNE. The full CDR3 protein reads CASSPALAPVNEQYF.

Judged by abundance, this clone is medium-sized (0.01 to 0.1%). CDR3 loop: CASSFRGAKDTEAFF. The covered CDR3 bases are TGTGCCAGTAGTTTCCGGGGGGCGAAGGACACTGAA. This chain uses TRBV19 with TRBJ1-1, with D possibly being TRBD1 (6 bases). Read coverage stops 3 residues before the CDR3 terminus; the germline J gene supplies the remainder. V lost 5 bases and J 3 bases, leaving 16 bases between the germline ends. Germline values: CDR1 LNHDA, CDR2 SQIVND (reference sequence). This CDR3 has 15 amino acids.

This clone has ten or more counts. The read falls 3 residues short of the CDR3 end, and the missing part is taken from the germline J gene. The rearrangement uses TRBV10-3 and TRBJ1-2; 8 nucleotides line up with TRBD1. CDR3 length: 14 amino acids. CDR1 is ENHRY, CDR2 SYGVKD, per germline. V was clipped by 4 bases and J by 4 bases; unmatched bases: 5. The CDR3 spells CAISGEDRAYGYTF. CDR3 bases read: TGTGCCATCAGTGGCGAGGACAGGGCCTATGGC.

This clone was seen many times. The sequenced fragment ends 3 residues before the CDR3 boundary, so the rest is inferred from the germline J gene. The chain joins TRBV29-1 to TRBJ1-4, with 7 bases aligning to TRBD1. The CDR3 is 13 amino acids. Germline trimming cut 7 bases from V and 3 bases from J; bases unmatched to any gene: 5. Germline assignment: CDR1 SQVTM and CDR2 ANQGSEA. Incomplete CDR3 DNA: TGCAGCGCCATGACAGGGCCTAATGAAAAA. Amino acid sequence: CSAMTGPNEK. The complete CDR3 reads CSAMTGPNEKLFF.

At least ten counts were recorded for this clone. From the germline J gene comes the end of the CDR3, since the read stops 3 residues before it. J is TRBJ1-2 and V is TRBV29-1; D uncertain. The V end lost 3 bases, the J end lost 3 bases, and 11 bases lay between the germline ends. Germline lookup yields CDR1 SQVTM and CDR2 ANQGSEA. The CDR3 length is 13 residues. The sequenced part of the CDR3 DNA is TGCAGCGTTGATACACCCTCGCACTATGGC. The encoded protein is CSVDTPSHYG. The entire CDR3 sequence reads CSVDTPSHYGYTF. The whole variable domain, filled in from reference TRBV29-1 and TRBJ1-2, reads SAVISQKPSRDICQRGTSLTIQCQVDSQVTMMFWYRQQPGQSLTLIATANQGSEATYESGFVIDKFPISRPNLTFSTLTVSNMSPEDSSIYLCSVDTPSHYGYTFGSGTRLTVV.

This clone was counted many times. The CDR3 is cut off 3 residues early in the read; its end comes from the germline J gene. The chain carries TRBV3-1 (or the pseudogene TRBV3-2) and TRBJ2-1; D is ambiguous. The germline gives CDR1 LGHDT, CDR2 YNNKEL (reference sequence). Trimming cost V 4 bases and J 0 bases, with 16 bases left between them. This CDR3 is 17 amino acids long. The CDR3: CASSPLPQRSSYNEQFF. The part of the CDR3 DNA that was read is TGTGCCAGCAGCCCCCTCCCCCAGAGAAGCTCCTACAATGAG.

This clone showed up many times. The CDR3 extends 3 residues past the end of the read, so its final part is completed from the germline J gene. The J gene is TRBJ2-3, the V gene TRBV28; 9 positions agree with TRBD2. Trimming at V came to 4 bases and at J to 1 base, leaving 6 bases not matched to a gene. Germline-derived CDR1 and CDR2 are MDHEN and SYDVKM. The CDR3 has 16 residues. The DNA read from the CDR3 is TGTGCCAGCAGTTCCGTTAGCGGGAGCCGCACAGATACG. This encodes CASSSVSGSRTDT. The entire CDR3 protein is CASSSVSGSRTDTQYF.

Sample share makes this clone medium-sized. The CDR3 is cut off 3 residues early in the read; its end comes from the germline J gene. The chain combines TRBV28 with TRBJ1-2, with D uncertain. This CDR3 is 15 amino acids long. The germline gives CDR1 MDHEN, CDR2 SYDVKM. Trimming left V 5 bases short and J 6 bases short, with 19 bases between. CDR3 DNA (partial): TGTGCCAGCAGTCTCGCTAGTTTCCTCCAGCATGGC. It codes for CASSLASFLQHG. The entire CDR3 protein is CASSLASFLQHGYTF.

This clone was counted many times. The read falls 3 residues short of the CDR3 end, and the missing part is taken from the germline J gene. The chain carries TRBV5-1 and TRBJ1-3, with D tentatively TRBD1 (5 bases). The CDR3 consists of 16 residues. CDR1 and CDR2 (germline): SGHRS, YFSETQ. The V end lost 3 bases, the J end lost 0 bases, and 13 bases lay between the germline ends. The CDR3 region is CASSSLTVTSGNTIYF. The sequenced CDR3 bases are TGCGCCAGCAGCTCCCTGACAGTGACCTCTGGAAACACC.

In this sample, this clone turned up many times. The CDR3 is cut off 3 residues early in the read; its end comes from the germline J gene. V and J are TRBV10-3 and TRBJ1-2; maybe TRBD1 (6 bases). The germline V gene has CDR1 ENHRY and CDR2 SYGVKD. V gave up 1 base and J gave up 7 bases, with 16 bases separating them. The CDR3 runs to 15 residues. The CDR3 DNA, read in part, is TGTGCCATCAGTGAGTGGGGGACCGGAGGGGGTGGC. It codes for CAISEWGTGGGG. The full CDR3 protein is CAISEWGTGGGGYTF.

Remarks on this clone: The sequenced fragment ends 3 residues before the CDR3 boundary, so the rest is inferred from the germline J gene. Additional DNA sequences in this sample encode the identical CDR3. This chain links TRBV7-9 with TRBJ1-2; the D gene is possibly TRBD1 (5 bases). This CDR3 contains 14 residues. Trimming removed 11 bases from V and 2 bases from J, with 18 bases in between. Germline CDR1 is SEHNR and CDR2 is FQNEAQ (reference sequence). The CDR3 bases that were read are TGTGCCGGCACCCCTGGGGGGTTGAACTATGGC. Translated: CAGTPGGLNYG. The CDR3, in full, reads CAGTPGGLNYGYTF. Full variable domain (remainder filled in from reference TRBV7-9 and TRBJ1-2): DTGVSQNPRHKITKRGQNVTFRCDPISEHNRLYWYRQTLGQGPEFLTYFQNEAQLEKSRLLSDRFSAERPKGSFSTLEIQRTEQGDSAMYLCAGTPGGLNYGYTFGSGTRLTVV.

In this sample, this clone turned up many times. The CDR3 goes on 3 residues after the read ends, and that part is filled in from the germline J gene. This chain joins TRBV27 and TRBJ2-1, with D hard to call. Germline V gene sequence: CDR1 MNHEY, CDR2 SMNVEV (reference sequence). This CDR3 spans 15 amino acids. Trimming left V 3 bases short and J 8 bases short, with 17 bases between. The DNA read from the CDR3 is TGTGCCAGCAGTTTGGTACTCCCGATTGTCGATGAG. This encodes CASSLVLPIVDE. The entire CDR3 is CASSLVLPIVDEQFF.

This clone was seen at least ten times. The sequenced part of the CDR3 DNA is TGTGCCAGCAGTGAACCCGACAGGGATCAGCCC. Translated, it gives CASSEPDRDQP. The CDR3 in full is CASSEPDRDQPQHF. The rearrangement links TRBV6-1 to TRBJ1-5; TRBD1 matches 7 bases. The CDR3 end falls 3 residues outside the read, so it is completed with the germline J gene. Trimming removed 2 bases from V and 5 bases from J; junction bases left unmatched: 3. CDR3 length equals 14 residues. CDR1 MNHNS and CDR2 SASEGT come from the germline V gene.

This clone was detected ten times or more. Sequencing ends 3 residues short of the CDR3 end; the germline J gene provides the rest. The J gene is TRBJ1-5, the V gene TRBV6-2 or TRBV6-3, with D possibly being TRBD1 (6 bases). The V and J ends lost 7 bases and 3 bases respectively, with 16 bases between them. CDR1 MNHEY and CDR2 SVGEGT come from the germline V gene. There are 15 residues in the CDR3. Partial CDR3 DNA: TGTGCCAGCAAGGCCCAGGGGCACTCCAATCAGCCC. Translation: CASKAQGHSNQP. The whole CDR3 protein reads CASKAQGHSNQPQHF.

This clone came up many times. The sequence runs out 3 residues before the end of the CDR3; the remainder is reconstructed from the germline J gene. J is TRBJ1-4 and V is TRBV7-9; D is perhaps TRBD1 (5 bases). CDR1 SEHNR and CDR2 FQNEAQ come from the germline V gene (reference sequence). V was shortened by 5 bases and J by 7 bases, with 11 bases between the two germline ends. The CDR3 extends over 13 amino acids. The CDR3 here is CASSLDSVEKLFF. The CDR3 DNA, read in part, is TGTGCCAGCAGCCTTGACAGTGTTGAAAAA.

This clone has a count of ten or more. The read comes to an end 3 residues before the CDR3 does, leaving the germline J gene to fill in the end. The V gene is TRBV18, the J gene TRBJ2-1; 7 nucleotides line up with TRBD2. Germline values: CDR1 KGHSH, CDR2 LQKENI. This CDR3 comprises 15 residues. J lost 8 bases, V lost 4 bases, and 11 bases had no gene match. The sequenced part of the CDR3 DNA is TGTGCCAGCTCACAGGCTTTGGGCGGGAGCGATGAG. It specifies CASSQALGGSDE. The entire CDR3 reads CASSQALGGSDEQFF.

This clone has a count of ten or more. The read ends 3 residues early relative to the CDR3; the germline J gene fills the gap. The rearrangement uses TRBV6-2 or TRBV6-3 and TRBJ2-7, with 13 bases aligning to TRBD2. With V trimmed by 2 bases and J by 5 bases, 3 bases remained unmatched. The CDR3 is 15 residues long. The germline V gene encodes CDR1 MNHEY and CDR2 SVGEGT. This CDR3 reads CASSYMTSGGNEQYF. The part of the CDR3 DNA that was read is TGTGCCAGCAGTTACATGACTAGCGGGGGGAACGAG.

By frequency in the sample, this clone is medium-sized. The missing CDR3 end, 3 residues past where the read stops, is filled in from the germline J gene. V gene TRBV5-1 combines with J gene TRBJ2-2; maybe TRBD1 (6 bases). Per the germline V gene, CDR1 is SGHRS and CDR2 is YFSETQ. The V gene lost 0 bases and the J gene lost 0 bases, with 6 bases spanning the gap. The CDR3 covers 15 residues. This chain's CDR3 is CASSLGTANTGELFF. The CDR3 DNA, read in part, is TGCGCCAGCAGCTTGGGGACAGCGAACACCGGGGAG.

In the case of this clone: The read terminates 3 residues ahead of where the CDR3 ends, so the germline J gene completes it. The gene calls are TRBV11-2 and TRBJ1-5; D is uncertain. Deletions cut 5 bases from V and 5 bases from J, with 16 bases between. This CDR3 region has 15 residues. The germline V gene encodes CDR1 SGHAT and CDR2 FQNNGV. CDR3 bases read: TGTGCCAGCAGCCCCGGCGGGGTCGGGGATCAGCCC. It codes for CASSPGGVGDQP. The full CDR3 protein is CASSPGGVGDQPQHF.

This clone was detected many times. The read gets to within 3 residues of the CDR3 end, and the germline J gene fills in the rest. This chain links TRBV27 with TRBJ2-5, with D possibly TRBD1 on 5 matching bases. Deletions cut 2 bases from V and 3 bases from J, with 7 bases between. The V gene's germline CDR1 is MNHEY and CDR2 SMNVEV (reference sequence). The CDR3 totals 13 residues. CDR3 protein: CASSLRGKETQYF. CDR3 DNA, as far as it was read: TGTGCCAGCAGTTTAAGGGGTAAAGAGACC.

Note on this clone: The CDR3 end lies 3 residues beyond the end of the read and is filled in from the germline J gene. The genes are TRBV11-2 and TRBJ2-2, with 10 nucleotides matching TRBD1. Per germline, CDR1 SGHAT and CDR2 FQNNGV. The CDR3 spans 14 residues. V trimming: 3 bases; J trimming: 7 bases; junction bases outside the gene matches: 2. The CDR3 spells CASSFGTGVGELFF. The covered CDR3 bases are TGTGCCAGCAGCTTTGGGACAGGGGTCGGGGAG.

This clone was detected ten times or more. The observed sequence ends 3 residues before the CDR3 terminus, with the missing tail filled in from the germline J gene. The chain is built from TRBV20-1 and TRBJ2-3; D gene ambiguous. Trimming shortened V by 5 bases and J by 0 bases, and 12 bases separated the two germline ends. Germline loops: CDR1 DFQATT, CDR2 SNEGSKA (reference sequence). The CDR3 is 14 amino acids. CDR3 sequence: CSAEPLASTDTQYF. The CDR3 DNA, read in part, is TGCAGTGCTGAGCCCCTTGCTAGCACAGATACG.

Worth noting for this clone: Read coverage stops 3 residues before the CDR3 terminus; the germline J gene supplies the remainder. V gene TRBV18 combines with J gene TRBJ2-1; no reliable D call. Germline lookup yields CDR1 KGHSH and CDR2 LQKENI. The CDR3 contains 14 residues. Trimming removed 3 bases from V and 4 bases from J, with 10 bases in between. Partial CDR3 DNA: TGTGCCAGCTCACCTTCAACCCTATACAATGAG. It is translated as CASSPSTLYNE. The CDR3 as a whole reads CASSPSTLYNEQFF.

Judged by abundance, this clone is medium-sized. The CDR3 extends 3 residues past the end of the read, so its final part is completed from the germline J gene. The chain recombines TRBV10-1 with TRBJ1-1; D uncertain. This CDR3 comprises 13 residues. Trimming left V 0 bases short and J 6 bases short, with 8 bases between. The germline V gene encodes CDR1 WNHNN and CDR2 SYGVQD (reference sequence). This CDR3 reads CASSESILPEAFF. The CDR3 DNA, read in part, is TGCGCCAGCAGTGAGTCAATTCTCCCTGAA.

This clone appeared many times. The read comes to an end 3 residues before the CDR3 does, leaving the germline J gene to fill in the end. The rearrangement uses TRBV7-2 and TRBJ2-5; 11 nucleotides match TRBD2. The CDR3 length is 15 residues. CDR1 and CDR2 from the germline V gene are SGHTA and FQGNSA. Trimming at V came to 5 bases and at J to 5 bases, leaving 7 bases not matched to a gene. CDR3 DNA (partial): TGTGCCAGCAGCCGTAGCGGGGGGGCCGGGGAGACC. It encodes CASSRSGGAGET. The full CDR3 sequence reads CASSRSGGAGETQYF.

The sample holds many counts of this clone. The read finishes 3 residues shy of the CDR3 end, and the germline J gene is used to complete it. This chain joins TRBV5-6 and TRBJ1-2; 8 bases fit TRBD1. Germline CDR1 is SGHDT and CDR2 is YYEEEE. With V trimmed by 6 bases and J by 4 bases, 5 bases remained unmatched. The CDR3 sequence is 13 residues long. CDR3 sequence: CASKDRAAYGYTF. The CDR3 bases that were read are TGTGCCAGCAAGGACAGGGCCGCCTATGGC.

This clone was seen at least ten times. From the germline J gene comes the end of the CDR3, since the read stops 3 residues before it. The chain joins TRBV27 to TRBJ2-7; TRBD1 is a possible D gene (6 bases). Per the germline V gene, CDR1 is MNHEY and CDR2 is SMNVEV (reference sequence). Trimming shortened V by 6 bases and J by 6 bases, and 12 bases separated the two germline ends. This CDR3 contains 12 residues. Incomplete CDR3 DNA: TGTGCCAGCAGATCTACAGGGTTCGAG. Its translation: CASRSTGFE. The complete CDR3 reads CASRSTGFEQYF.

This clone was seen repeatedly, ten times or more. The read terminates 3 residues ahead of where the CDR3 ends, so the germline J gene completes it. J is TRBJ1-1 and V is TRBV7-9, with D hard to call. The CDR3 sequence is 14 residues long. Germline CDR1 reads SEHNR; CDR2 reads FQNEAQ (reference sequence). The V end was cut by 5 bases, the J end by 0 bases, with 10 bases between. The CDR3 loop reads CASSTNTMNTEAFF. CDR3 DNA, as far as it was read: TGTGCCAGCAGCACGAACACTATGAACACTGAA. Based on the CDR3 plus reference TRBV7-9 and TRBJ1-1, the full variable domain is DTGVSQNPRHKITKRGQNVTFRCDPISEHNRLYWYRQTLGQGPEFLTYFQNEAQLEKSRLLSDRFSAERPKGSFSTLEIQRTEQGDSAMYLCASSTNTMNTEAFFGQGTRLTVV.